This T cell receptor beta chain was sequenced for a study of blood T cell repertoires in COVID-19. Profiled with immunoSEQ multiplex PCR; TCRdb holds only in-frame clones, not every one. Of some 260,000 clones listed, over 80% are singletons. The sequence was obtained from a woman in her seventies with COVID-19, enrolled during active disease. The sample consisted of peripheral blood.

The CDR3 region is CASSLSGTSVVQETQYF. The CDR3 coding sequence is TGTGCCAGCAGCCTATCCGGGACTAGCGTAGTCCAAGAGACCCAGTACTTC. This rearrangement joins TRBV11-2 to TRBJ2-5, with 10 bases aligning to TRBD2. Germline CDR1 reads SGHAT; CDR2 reads FQNNGV. The junction had 10 bases not matched to a gene; V was cut back by 5 bases and J by 1 base. The CDR3 is 17 amino acids.